The next 18 T cell receptor beta chains were all read from a single sample in a study of identical twins. TCRdb itself ran the 5' RACE reads through MiXCR, one entry per CDR3 protein. In the table there are around 450,000 distinct CDR3 sequences, 14% of which are singletons. A further study also used this sample, focusing on yellow fever vaccine responses in identical twins.

Sequencing was done on a sample of CD4+ T cells sorted from blood. The receptors come from a woman between 18 and 29 years old in good health.

This clonotype was recorded a few times. This chain joins TRBV24-1 and TRBJ2-3; D is ambiguous. Looked up from germline, CDR1 is KGHDR and CDR2 is SFDVKD. This CDR3 region has 15 residues. V gave up 8 bases and J gave up 2 bases, with 16 bases separating them. CDR3 in amino acids: CATKIRTSTTDTQYF. As DNA, the CDR3 is TGTGCCACCAAGATTCGTACGTCTACCACAGATACGCAGTATTTT.

The V and J genes are TRBV7-6 and TRBJ2-7, with TRBD2 matching 8 bases. Germline-derived CDR1 and CDR2 are SGHVS and FNYEAQ. The ends lost 5 bases at V and 2 bases at J; junction bases unmatched: 5. CDR3 length: 14 amino acids. The CDR3: CASSLSGMTYEQYF. In DNA form, the CDR3 reads TGTGCCAGCAGCCTTAGCGGGATGACCTACGAGCAGTACTTC.

This sequence joins TRBV4-2 and TRBJ2-7; D gene ambiguous. V lost 1 base, J lost 2 bases, and 6 bases lay in between. The CDR3 has 13 residues. Germline V gene data show CDR1 as LGHNA and CDR2 as YNFKEQ. The CDR3 protein is CASSQVKTYEQYF. CDR3 sequence (DNA): TGTGCCAGCAGCCAAGTAAAAACCTACGAGCAGTACTTC.

The chain combines TRBV7-2 with TRBJ2-5; no firm D call. Germline lookup yields CDR1 SGHTA and CDR2 FQGNSA. The CDR3 spans 11 residues. With 7 bases removed from V and 4 bases from J, the gap between germline ends came to 7 bases. Here the CDR3 reads CASTKGETQYF. The DNA of the CDR3 is TGTGCCAGCACAAAAGGAGAGACCCAGTACTTC.

This clonotype was counted a few times. This rearrangement joins TRBV5-1 to TRBJ1-4, with a tentative D call TRBD1 (5 bases). This CDR3 spans 16 amino acids. Germline loops: CDR1 SGHRS, CDR2 YFSETQ. V lost 1 base to trimming and J lost 3 bases, with 13 bases between them. The CDR3 DNA is TGCGCCAGCAGCTTGTCCGGCAGGGCTCCTAATGAAAAACTGTTTTTT. Amino acids: CASSLSGRAPNEKLFF.

The chain employs TRBV12-3 or TRBV12-4 and TRBJ2-3; 9 bases align to TRBD1. The CDR3 runs 14 residues. V shed 8 bases, J shed 3 bases, and the junction held 6 bases outside the gene matches. The CDR3 loop is CASSGTGNTDTQYF. CDR3 bases: TGTGCCAGCTCAGGGACAGGGAATACAGATACGCAGTATTTT.

The chain has TRBV5-1 and TRBJ1-1; 8 bases are a match to TRBD1. There are 15 residues in the CDR3. V gave up 1 base and J gave up 1 base; unmatched junction bases: 3. Germline CDR1 is SGHRS and CDR2 is YFSETQ. CDR3 sequence: CASSLQGAQNTEAFF. CDR3 sequence (DNA): TGCGCCAGCAGCTTGCAGGGGGCTCAGAACACTGAAGCTTTCTTT.

V gene TRBV20-1 combines with J gene TRBJ2-7; D ambiguous. CDR1 is DFQATT and CDR2 is SNEGSKA in the germline V gene (reference sequence). V lost 3 bases and J lost 2, with 11 bases in between. This CDR3 has 13 residues. The CDR3 bases are TGCAGTGCTAGTTCGCCGAGAACCTACGAGCAGTACTTC. Protein sequence: CSASSPRTYEQYF.

There are a few counts of this clonotype. V and J are TRBV5-1 and TRBJ1-1, with TRBD1 as a possible D gene (6 bases). Germline values: CDR1 SGHRS, CDR2 YFSETQ. The CDR3 loop spans 12 amino acids. V was cut by 0 bases and J by 10 bases, with 10 bases left in between. DNA for the CDR3: TGCGCCAGCAGCTTGGAGGGGGGGGGAGCTTTCTTT. Translated, it gives CASSLEGGGAFF.

This clonotype has only a few counts. The CDR3 DNA sequence: TGTGCCAGCAGTTTCCAGGGACAGGGCTACGAGCAGTACTTC. Its protein is CASSFQGQGYEQYF. The gene calls are TRBV5-6 and TRBJ2-7; the match to TRBD1 covers 9 bases. The ends lost 5 bases at V and 3 bases at J; junction bases unmatched: 6. CDR1 SGHDT and CDR2 YYEEEE come from the germline V gene. The CDR3 has 14 amino acids.

This clonotype has just a few counts. This rearrangement joins TRBV5-1 to TRBJ2-5, with D possibly being TRBD2 (6 bases). The CDR3 is made up of 19 amino acids. Trimming removed 1 base at V and 7 bases at J, with 29 bases between. Germline V gene lookup returns CDR1 SGHRS and CDR2 YFSETQ. The CDR3 bases are TGCGCCAGCAGCTTGCTCCCCCTGGGACTTTCGACCCCTTTGGGGACCCAGTACTTC. Its translation: CASSLLPLGLSTPLGTQYF.

J is TRBJ2-2 and V is TRBV20-1, with D possibly TRBD2 on 6 matching bases. The V gene lost 6 bases and the J gene lost 5 bases, with 10 bases spanning the gap. The CDR3 spans 12 residues. Germline CDR1 is DFQATT and CDR2 is SNEGSKA (reference sequence). For the CDR3, the DNA is TGCAGTGCCAATCGGGGGACCGGGGAGCTGTTTTTT. Protein: CSANRGTGELFF.

The chain is built from TRBV20-1 and TRBJ2-7; D tentatively fits TRBD1 or TRBD2 (5 bases each). Germline values: CDR1 DFQATT, CDR2 SNEGSKA (reference sequence). V lost 5 bases and J lost 6, with 17 bases in between. CDR3 length equals 13 residues. CDR3 bases: TGCAGTGCTCCCATGTTGGGGGACGCCGAGCAGTACTTC. This gives the protein CSAPMLGDAEQYF.

This clonotype was counted only a few times. The chain has TRBV4-3 and TRBJ2-7; TRBD2 matches at 10 bases. Per the germline V gene, CDR1 is LGHNA and CDR2 is YSLEER. The CDR3 runs to 17 residues. The junction had 8 bases not matched to a gene; V was cut back by 1 base and J by 2 bases. As DNA, the CDR3 is TGCGCCAGCAGCCAAGTTGCTAGCGGGAGCCTCCCCTACGAGCAGTACTTC. Protein product: CASSQVASGSLPYEQYF.

Many counts were recorded for this clonotype. This chain links TRBV6-1 with TRBJ2-3; D is possibly TRBD1 (5 bases). Germline values: CDR1 MNHNS, CDR2 SASEGT. This CDR3 contains 13 residues. V was trimmed by 5 bases and J by 6 bases, leaving 12 bases between them. In DNA, the CDR3 is TGTGCCAGCAGTAGGGGTGGGGTGGATACGCAGTATTTT. As protein: CASSRGGVDTQYF.

There are a few counts of this clonotype. The gene calls are TRBV7-8 and TRBJ2-7; D perhaps matches TRBD2 (7 bases). Per germline, CDR1 SGHVS and CDR2 FQNEAQ. The CDR3 covers 15 residues. Between the trimmed V and J ends, which lost 9 bases and 5 bases, there was a span of 23 bases. The DNA for the CDR3 is TGTGCCAGTCACGCGCTTAAGGGGGGGGCGAACGAGCAGTACTTC. Protein: CASHALKGGANEQYF.

This clonotype was counted between two and nine times. V and J are TRBV10-3 and TRBJ2-1, with D possibly matching TRBD1 (5 bases). Trimming shortened V by 7 bases and J by 0 bases, and 16 bases separated the two germline ends. CDR3 length: 16 amino acids. Germline V gives CDR1 ENHRY, CDR2 SYGVKD. This CDR3 is CAITTGVWGSYNEQFF. CDR3 coding DNA: TGTGCCATCACAACAGGCGTTTGGGGCTCCTACAATGAGCAGTTCTTC.

This clonotype was picked up many times. The V and J genes are TRBV7-9 and TRBJ2-3; D unclear. Trimming shortened V by 0 bases and J by 3 bases, and 1 base separated the two germline ends. This CDR3 spans 12 amino acids. Germline V gene sequence: CDR1 SEHNR, CDR2 FQNEAQ (reference sequence). The CDR3 region is CASSLATDTQYF. Here the CDR3 DNA reads TGTGCCAGCAGCTTAGCGACAGATACGCAGTATTTT.